This entry describes one T cell receptor (beta chain). Its antigen is currently unknown. Clones were sequenced by immunoSEQ multiplex PCR, and TCRdb holds only the in-frame ones, with some missing. Of under 55,000 clones listed, 75% to 95% were seen once; the top ten hold over 2%. Sample time point: week 11, during vaccination. Doses of 300 ug of mutant IDH1 20-mer peptide were given with topical imiquimod. The record originates from a study of a mutant IDH1 vaccine in newly diagnosed glioma. The overall study: All eight of the vaccinations patients received fell in weeks 1, 3, 5, 7, 11, 15, 19 and 23. In some groups vaccination began 4-6 weeks post-radiotherapy; others received it with temozolomide. Previous care, which was radiotherapy, temozolomide, or both, most often involved both.

Study-level points and caveats: It was about 94% of patients that developed vaccine-induced immune responses.

The V and J ends lost 5 bases and 7 bases, in that order; junction bases with no gene match: 8. The CDR3 consists of 16 residues. Per the germline V gene, CDR1 is MNHNY and CDR2 is SVGAGI (reference sequence). The sample here was PBMCs, taken from a glioma patient whose treatment included an IDH1 peptide vaccine. The rearrangement uses TRBV6-6 and TRBJ1-6; 10 bases fit TRBD1. The receptor was derived from a man in his forties or fifties with glioma. The CDR3 loop is CASSPGTGVVNSPLHF. CDR3 sequence (DNA): TGTGCCAGCAGTCCCGGGACAGGGGTCGTAAATTCACCCCTCCACTTT.